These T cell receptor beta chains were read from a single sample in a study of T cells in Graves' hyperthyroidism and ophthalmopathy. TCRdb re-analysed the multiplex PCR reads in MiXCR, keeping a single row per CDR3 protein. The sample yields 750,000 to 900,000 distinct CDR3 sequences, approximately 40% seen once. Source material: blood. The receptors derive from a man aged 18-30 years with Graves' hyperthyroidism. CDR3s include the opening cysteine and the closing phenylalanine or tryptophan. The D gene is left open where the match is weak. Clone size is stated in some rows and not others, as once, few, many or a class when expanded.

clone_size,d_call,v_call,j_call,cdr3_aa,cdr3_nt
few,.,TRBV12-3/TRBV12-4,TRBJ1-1,CASSVSGGPNTEAFF,TGTGCCAGCAGCGTCTCAGGAGGCCCGAACACTGAAGCTTTCTTT
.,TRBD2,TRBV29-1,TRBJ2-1,CTSGEIDNEQFF,TGCACCAGCGGGGAGATCGACAATGAGCAGTTCTTC
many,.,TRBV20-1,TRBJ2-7,CSARVARGEQYF,TGCAGTGCTAGGGTGGCCCGAGGAGAGCAGTACTTC
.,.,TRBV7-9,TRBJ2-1,CASSNGLDEQFF,TGTGCCAGCAGCAATGGGCTTGATGAGCAGTTCTTC
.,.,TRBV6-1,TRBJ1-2,CASSPTPSDRANYGYTF,TGTGCCAGCAGCCCGACCCCGTCCGATCGAGCTAACTATGGCTACACCTTC
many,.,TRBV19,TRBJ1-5,CASSIKAGVNQPQHF,TGTGCCAGTAGTATAAAGGCAGGGGTCAATCAGCCCCAGCATTTT
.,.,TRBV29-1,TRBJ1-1,CSVDWGDGTEAFF,TGCAGCGTTGACTGGGGAGATGGGACTGAAGCTTTCTTT
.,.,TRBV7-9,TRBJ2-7,CAGGPSARLAYEQYF,TGTGCTGGGGGTCCTAGCGCCCGGTTGGCCTACGAGCAGTACTTC
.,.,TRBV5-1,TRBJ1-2,CASSLVPQANYGYTF,TGCGCCAGCAGCTTGGTGCCGCAGGCCAACTATGGCTACACCTTC
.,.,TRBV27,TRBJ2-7,CASGTVSYEQYF,TGTGCCAGCGGCACTGTATCCTACGAGCAGTACTTC
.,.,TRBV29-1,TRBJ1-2,CSVEETQYGYTF,TGCAGCGTTGAAGAGACCCAGTATGGCTACACCTTC
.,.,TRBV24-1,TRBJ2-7,CATSDHRTAVNEQYF,TGTGCCACCAGTGATCATAGGACCGCTGTCAATGAGCAGTACTTC
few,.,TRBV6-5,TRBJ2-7,CASSYSTDYEQYF,TGTGCCAGCAGTTACTCGACTGACTACGAGCAGTACTTC
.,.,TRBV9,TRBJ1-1,CASSPLRVGQNTEAFF,TGTGCCAGCAGCCCTCTAAGGGTAGGTCAAAACACTGAAGCTTTCTTT
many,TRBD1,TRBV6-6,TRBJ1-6,CASSVGQENSPLHF,TGTGCCAGCAGTGTAGGACAGGAGAATTCACCCCTCCACTTT
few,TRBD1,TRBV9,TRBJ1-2,CASSGKDRGLYGYTF,TGTGCCAGCAGCGGGAAGGACAGGGGGCTCTATGGCTACACCTTC
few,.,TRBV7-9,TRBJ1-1,CASSPTPMNTEAFF,TGTGCCAGCAGCCCAACGCCGATGAACACTGAAGCTTTCTTT
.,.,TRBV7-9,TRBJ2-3,CAGTPGLSTDTQYF,TGTGCTGGCACCCCGGGACTGAGCACAGATACGCAGTATTTT
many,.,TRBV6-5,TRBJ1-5,CASSYSEGGQPQHF,TGTGCCAGCAGTTACTCGGAGGGCGGTCAGCCCCAGCATTTT
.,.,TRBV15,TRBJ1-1,CATSSLEPEAEAFF,TGTGCCACCAGCAGCCTAGAGCCAGAGGCTGAAGCTTTCTTT
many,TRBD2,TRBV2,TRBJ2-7,CASSSGTRSYEQYF,TGTGCCAGCAGCTCCGGGACTAGATCCTACGAGCAGTACTTC
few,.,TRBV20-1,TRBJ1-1,CSARDPGPEAFF,TGCAGTGCTAGAGATCCGGGGCCTGAAGCTTTCTTT
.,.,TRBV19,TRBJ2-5,CASSDGHQETQYF,TGTGCCAGTAGTGACGGACACCAAGAGACCCAGTACTTC